This TCR beta chain emerged from a study of T cell responses to AZD1222 COVID-19 vaccine. Generated by immunoSEQ multiplex PCR, the TCRdb table keeps only in-frame clones and is missing some. The sample lists some 86,000 clones, around 80% occurring once. The CDR3 totals 16 residues. J gave up 7 bases and V 4 bases, and 12 bases lay outside the gene matches. CDR1 SGHDT and CDR2 YYEEEE come from the germline V gene. In this sample, this clone turned up a few times. What it recognizes is unknown. General study points: As reported, nearly half of all spike-specific TCRs target variant regions that are unmutated.

The sequenced sample was peripheral blood, obtained on day 0 of AZD1222 vaccination. J is TRBJ2-7 and V is TRBV5-6; TRBD2 agrees at 12 bases. The clonotype was recovered from an adult in good health. CDR3 residues: CASSQTTSGRSWEQYF. The CDR3 DNA sequence: TGTGCCAGCAGCCAAACGACTAGCGGGAGAAGTTGGGAGCAGTACTTC.